Below are 31 T cell receptor beta chains sequenced from a single sample in a study of blood T cells in healthy people across ages. For the second PCR, which ran for roughly 7 to 11 cycles, a sample-barcoded 5' primer and a J-beta primer mix were used. MiXCR, run by TCRdb on the 5' RACE reads, gives a single entry per CDR3 protein. The sample shows 850,000 to 1,000,000 distinct CDR3 sequences, under 50% of them seen only once. Sequencing used blood. The receptors were sampled from a man aged 25 to 40 in good health.

The chain carries TRBV20-1 and TRBJ1-5, with TRBD1 matching over 7 bases. The germline V gene has CDR1 DFQATT and CDR2 SNEGSKA (reference sequence). The CDR3 is made up of 15 amino acids. With V trimmed by 2 bases and J by 2 bases, 6 bases remained unmatched. DNA for the CDR3: TGCAGTGCTAGATCCCAGGGGGGAGGCAATCAGCCCCAGCATTTT. Translation: CSARSQGGGNQPQHF.

This chain uses TRBV7-8 with TRBJ1-5; no firm D call. The V and J ends lost 6 bases and 4 bases respectively, with 16 bases between them. The V gene's germline CDR1 is SGHVS and CDR2 FQNEAQ. The CDR3 covers 15 residues. CDR3 protein: CASSFQASTNQPQHF. CDR3 nucleotides: TGTGCCAGCAGTTTCCAGGCCTCTACAAATCAGCCCCAGCATTTT. Variable domain in full (rest from reference TRBV7-8 and TRBJ1-5): GAGVSQSPRYKVAKRGQDVALRCDPISGHVSLFWYQQALGQGPEFLTYFQNEAQLDKSGLPSDRFFAERPEGSVSTLKIQRTQQEDSAVYLCASSFQASTNQPQHFGDGTRLSIL.

The chain links TRBV7-3 to TRBJ2-1, with 10 bases fitting TRBD2. Germline CDR1 reads SGHTA; CDR2 reads FQGTGA. The CDR3 spans 15 residues. Germline trimming cut 6 bases from V and 8 bases from J; bases unmatched to any gene: 10. In DNA form, the CDR3 reads TGTGCCAGCAGTTCTAGCGGGGGAGGCTATCATGAGCAGTTCTTC. It codes for CASSSSGGGYHEQFF.

The chain recombines TRBV6-2 or TRBV6-3 with TRBJ2-7; D is unresolved. The CDR3 spans 14 residues. Trimming removed 7 bases from V and 2 bases from J, with 15 bases in between. CDR1 and CDR2 (germline): MNHEY, SVGEGT. The CDR3, as DNA: TGTGCCAGCATTCACCACAGCACCACCTACGAGCAGTACTTC. The encoded protein is CASIHHSTTYEQYF.

This chain connects TRBV7-2 to TRBJ1-2; 7 nucleotides line up with TRBD1. J gave up 3 bases and V 2 bases, and 9 bases lay outside the gene matches. The CDR3 spans 16 residues. Germline V CDR1 and CDR2: SGHTA, FQGNSA. The CDR3 sequence: CASSLMSGGGYYGYTF. CDR3 coding DNA: TGTGCCAGCAGCTTAATGTCAGGGGGTGGGTACTATGGCTACACCTTC.

The chain couples TRBV5-1 to TRBJ2-3, with D possibly matching TRBD2 (6 bases). Germline V gives CDR1 SGHRS, CDR2 YFSETQ. V was shortened by 4 bases and J by 1 base, with 13 bases between the two germline ends. This CDR3 has 15 residues. In DNA form, the CDR3 reads TGCGCCAGCAGCCCGGAGGGGTATGGCACAGATACGCAGTATTTT. This gives the protein CASSPEGYGTDTQYF.

The DNA for the CDR3 is TGTGCCAGCAGTTATAGGCCCAGCGGGGATAGTGAAAAACTGTTTTTT. It is translated as CASSYRPSGDSEKLFF. The chain employs TRBV6-6 and TRBJ1-4; D is unresolved. Germline loops: CDR1 MNHNY, CDR2 SVGAGI (reference sequence). The CDR3 has 16 residues. V was shortened by 3 bases and J by 7 bases, with 18 bases between the two germline ends.

This clonotype was picked up a small number of times. The chain joins TRBV29-1 to TRBJ2-1; 7 bases fit TRBD1. CDR3 size: 14 residues. Germline CDR1 and CDR2: SQVTM and ANQGSEA. J lost 2 bases, V lost 6 bases, and 7 bases had no gene match. The CDR3 sequence is CSVTTGYTYNEQFF. CDR3 bases: TGCAGCGTGACGACAGGGTATACCTACAATGAGCAGTTCTTC.

V is TRBV5-1 and J is TRBJ2-1, with a possible D match to TRBD1 (6 bases). The V end lost 3 bases, the J end lost 2 bases, and 12 bases lay between the germline ends. CDR1 and CDR2 from the germline V gene are SGHRS and YFSETQ. CDR3 size: 15 residues. CDR3 sequence: CASSSGHAAYNEQFF. The CDR3, as DNA: TGCGCCAGCAGCTCGGGACATGCGGCCTACAATGAGCAGTTCTTC.

This chain uses TRBV2 with TRBJ1-4; TRBD1 aligns across 7 bases. This CDR3 region has 14 residues. Per germline, CDR1 SNHLY and CDR2 FYNNEI. Trimming at V came to 5 bases and at J to 6 bases, leaving 6 bases not matched to a gene. As DNA, the CDR3 is TGTGCCAGCAGTTACAGGGGCTCCGATGAAAAACTGTTTTTT. This sequence encodes CASSYRGSDEKLFF.

The chain is built from TRBV20-1 and TRBJ2-2, with 13 nucleotides matching TRBD2. Germline V gene sequence: CDR1 DFQATT, CDR2 SNEGSKA (reference sequence). J lost 6 bases, V lost 5 bases, and 9 bases had no gene match. The CDR3 has 16 residues. The CDR3 region has the DNA TGCAGTGCTCCCCTCGGACTAGCGGGGGCGGCCGGGGAGCTGTTTTTT. Protein product: CSAPLGLAGAAGELFF.

This chain uses TRBV12-3 or TRBV12-4 with TRBJ1-2, with TRBD1 matching over 9 bases. The V segment lost 5 bases and the J segment 4 bases; nucleotides outside the gene matches: 8. The CDR3 length is 15 residues. CDR3 sequence reads: CASSQIQTGGYGYTF. The DNA of the CDR3 is TGTGCCAGCAGTCAAATTCAGACAGGGGGCTATGGCTACACCTTC.

This clonotype was counted a few times. The CDR3, as DNA: TGTGCCAGCAGGAAACAGGGACAAGAGACCCAGTACTTC. Translated, it gives CASRKQGQETQYF. The chain links TRBV6-2 or TRBV6-3 to TRBJ2-5; D perhaps matches TRBD1 (6 bases). CDR1 is MNHEY, CDR2 SVGEGT, per germline. V was trimmed by 6 bases and J by 2 bases, leaving 10 bases between them. This CDR3 contains 13 residues.

This clonotype has more than one count but fewer than ten. The chain links TRBV28 to TRBJ1-2; no clear D gene. The CDR3 length is 11 residues. Germline V gene lookup returns CDR1 MDHEN and CDR2 SYDVKM. The V end was cut by 6 bases, the J end by 8 bases, with 10 bases between. CDR3 loop: CASRREGGYTF. The CDR3 bases are TGTGCCAGCAGACGAGAAGGCGGCTACACCTTC.

This sequence joins TRBV28 and TRBJ1-1, with D tentatively TRBD1 (5 bases). The CDR3 runs to 14 residues. Germline values: CDR1 MDHEN, CDR2 SYDVKM. Trimming shortened V by 7 bases and J by 5 bases, and 17 bases separated the two germline ends. This chain's CDR3 is CASTIAGLGTEAFF. Written as DNA, the CDR3 is TGTGCCAGCACCATCGCAGGGCTAGGGACTGAAGCTTTCTTT.

V is TRBV7-2 and J is TRBJ2-1; 9 nucleotides line up with TRBD2. The CDR3 covers 16 residues. V was pared by 5 bases and J by 4 bases, with 9 bases of the junction left unmatched. Germline assignment: CDR1 SGHTA and CDR2 FQGNSA. CDR3 sequence reads: CASSMPAGGLYNEQFF. The CDR3 DNA follows: TGTGCCAGCAGCATGCCAGCGGGGGGCCTTTACAATGAGCAGTTCTTC.

The chain employs TRBV14 and TRBJ2-3, with D possibly being TRBD1 or TRBD2 (5 bases each). Germline values: CDR1 SGHDN, CDR2 FVKESK. V gave up 2 bases and J gave up 0 bases, with 15 bases separating them. The CDR3 covers 17 residues. CDR3 sequence (DNA): TGTGCCAGCAGCCAAAGCCTGGGACCCACTAGCACAGATACGCAGTATTTT. It translates to CASSQSLGPTSTDTQYF.

The V and J genes are TRBV29-1 and TRBJ2-7; 12 nucleotides agree with TRBD1. Trimming removed 1 base from V and 9 bases from J; junction bases left unmatched: 10. The CDR3 consists of 15 residues. Germline CDR1 SQVTM, CDR2 ANQGSEA. DNA for the CDR3: TGCAGCGTTGAAGCCTTTGGGACAGGGGGCAGGGGGCAGTACTTC. This sequence encodes CSVEAFGTGGRGQYF.

This clonotype occurred many times. V and J are TRBV27 and TRBJ2-7; possible D gene TRBD1, 5 bases. Trimming left V 8 bases short and J 3 bases short, with 20 bases between. Per germline, CDR1 MNHEY and CDR2 SMNVEV (reference sequence). The CDR3 has 15 amino acids. This CDR3 reads CASQFGGAWVYEQYF. The CDR3 DNA reads as TGTGCCAGCCAGTTTGGTGGGGCGTGGGTCTACGAGCAGTACTTC.

This clonotype was picked up a small number of times. This chain joins TRBV5-1 and TRBJ2-1; D not certain. The V end was cut by 0 bases, the J end by 4 bases, with 8 bases between. The CDR3 has 14 residues. Germline V lookup: CDR1 SGHRS, CDR2 YFSETQ. The CDR3 nucleotides read TGCGCCAGCAGCTTGGATGGGCAGTACAATGAGCAGTTCTTC. This codes for CASSLDGQYNEQFF.

For this clonotype: The junction does not match germline at one end; this may be a read error. CDR3 sequence reads: CSARTGLSGANALTF. CDR3 sequence (DNA): TGCAGCGCCCGCACAGGACTCTCTGGGGCCAACGCCCTGACTTTC. This chain joins TRBV29-1 and TRBJ2-6; D may correspond to TRBD1 or TRBD2 (5 bases each). The CDR3 consists of 15 residues. Germline lookup yields CDR1 SQVTM and CDR2 ANQGSEA.

This clonotype was detected once. The rearrangement uses TRBV6-2 or TRBV6-3 and TRBJ2-3; 9 bases are shared with TRBD1. This CDR3 contains 16 residues. The germline gives CDR1 MNHEY, CDR2 SVGEGT. J gave up 2 bases and V 2 bases, and 5 bases lay outside the gene matches. This CDR3 reads CASSYQTGGITDTQYF. CDR3 in DNA: TGTGCCAGCAGTTACCAGACAGGGGGGATCACAGATACGCAGTATTTT.

This clonotype has just one count. The chain couples TRBV7-8 to TRBJ1-1; D is uncertain. The V end lost 1 base, the J end lost 4 bases, and 10 bases lay between the germline ends. The length of the CDR3 is 14 residues. Germline V gene sequence: CDR1 SGHVS, CDR2 FQNEAQ. This CDR3 reads CASSLESGFTEAFF. CDR3 nucleotide sequence: TGTGCCAGCAGCTTAGAGTCCGGGTTCACTGAAGCTTTCTTT. Together with reference TRBV7-8 and TRBJ1-1, the CDR3 gives the full variable domain: GAGVSQSPRYKVAKRGQDVALRCDPISGHVSLFWYQQALGQGPEFLTYFQNEAQLDKSGLPSDRFFAERPEGSVSTLKIQRTQQEDSAVYLCASSLESGFTEAFFGQGTRLTVV.

The rearrangement joins TRBV20-1 to TRBJ2-6; 7 bases match TRBD1. The CDR3 sequence is 17 residues long. Germline V gene sequence: CDR1 DFQATT, CDR2 SNEGSKA (reference sequence). V lost 2 bases and J lost 5; bases outside the gene matches: 12. The CDR3 DNA reads as TGCAGTGCTAGACAACTGGAAGGGGGCGCGTGGGCCAACGTCCTGACTTTC. Protein: CSARQLEGGAWANVLTF.

This clonotype was counted a few times. The CDR3 DNA sequence: TGTGCCTGGAGCCTGAGGCGGACCAATGGCTACACCTTC. Its protein is CAWSLRRTNGYTF. The rearrangement links TRBV30 to TRBJ1-2; D uncertain. The V end was cut by 3 bases, the J end by 6 bases, with 14 bases between. The CDR3 is 13 amino acids. The germline V gene encodes CDR1 GTSNPN and CDR2 SVGIG (reference sequence).

This clonotype was observed a few times. This sequence joins TRBV27 and TRBJ2-7; D call uncertain. The germline V gene has CDR1 MNHEY and CDR2 SMNVEV (reference sequence). The V and J ends lost 5 bases and 1 base respectively, with 12 bases between them. The CDR3 totals 14 residues. CDR3 nucleotide sequence: TGTGCCAGCAGTCTAACCGCTCTTTCCTACGAGCAGTACTTC. Protein product: CASSLTALSYEQYF.

V gene TRBV20-1 combines with J gene TRBJ2-1; D ambiguous. The CDR3 is 13 residues long. V was cut by 5 bases and J by 5 bases, with 13 bases left in between. CDR1 and CDR2 from the germline V gene are DFQATT and SNEGSKA (reference sequence). The CDR3 sequence: CSAGDNRDNEQFF. The CDR3 nucleotides read TGCAGTGCTGGGGATAACAGAGACAATGAGCAGTTCTTC.

The CDR3 nucleotides read TGCAGCGTTGAAGATCTATGGGGTACCACAGATACGCAGTATTTT. The encoded protein is CSVEDLWGTTDTQYF. J is TRBJ2-3 and V is TRBV29-1; no clear D gene. The V and J ends lost 0 bases and 2 bases respectively, with 12 bases between them. This CDR3 is 15 amino acids long. The germline gives CDR1 SQVTM, CDR2 ANQGSEA.

This clonotype occurred a few times. The rearrangement links TRBV5-1 to TRBJ1-1; a weak D match, TRBD1 (5 bases). Germline CDR1 SGHRS, CDR2 YFSETQ. The length of the CDR3 is 13 residues. With 4 bases removed from V and 6 bases from J, the gap between germline ends came to 13 bases. This CDR3 reads CASSPETGSEAFF. The CDR3, as DNA: TGCGCCAGCAGCCCGGAAACAGGATCTGAAGCTTTCTTT.

Turning to this clonotype: One junction end disagrees with the germline gene, perhaps due to a read error. The rearrangement joins TRBV7-9 to TRBJ2-3, with TRBD1 matching over 7 bases. This CDR3 has 16 residues. Germline CDR1 reads SEHNR; CDR2 reads FQNEAQ (reference sequence). The CDR3 region is CAISFGDRSSTDTQYF. As DNA, the CDR3 is TGTGCCATCAGCTTCGGGGACAGATCTAGCACAGATACGCAGTATTTT.

As DNA, the CDR3 is TGTGCCAGCAGTGATCCCCAGGCGTACTATGGCTACACCTTC. Translating it yields CASSDPQAYYGYTF. This chain uses TRBV6-1 with TRBJ1-2; D remains unclear. Germline V gives CDR1 MNHNS, CDR2 SASEGT. The V end was cut by 3 bases, the J end by 3 bases, with 11 bases between. This CDR3 comprises 14 residues.